Shown below are 7 T cell receptor beta chains from a single sample sequenced in a study of HIV-infected children after antiretroviral therapy interruption. The TCR library was built from RNA with a 3' RACE protocol and unique molecular identifiers. TCRdb reanalysed the 3' RACE reads using MiXCR and keeps one entry per CDR3 protein. The table has around 15,000 distinct CDR3 sequences, roughly 3.4% seen once; the top ten hold about 4.8%. Treatment: PENTA 11 planned treatment interruption arm or continuous ART arm. The sample here was CD45RA+ CD4+ T cells from PBMCs, taken from a donor given antiretroviral therapy, either interrupted or continuous. The subset is: naive CD4+ CD45RA+ CD45RO- T cells. The receptors derive from a child aged 2-17 years with HIV.

The table lists this clonotype with many counts. V and J are TRBV7-2 and TRBJ2-5; D call uncertain. Trimming took 2 bases from V and 2 from J, leaving 9 bases between them. The CDR3 sequence is 14 residues long. Per germline, CDR1 SGHTA and CDR2 FQGNSA. The CDR3 DNA is TGTGCCAGCAGCTTAAGACGGCCGCAAGAGACCCAGTACTTC. Translated: CASSLRRPQETQYF.

The table lists this clonotype with many counts. This chain links TRBV30 with TRBJ2-1, with TRBD2 identical over 8 bases. Germline CDR1 reads GTSNPN; CDR2 reads SVGIG (reference sequence). V gave up 3 bases and J gave up 5 bases; unmatched junction bases: 3. The CDR3 length is 13 residues. The DNA of the CDR3 is TGTGCCTGGAGCGGGGGGGCCGACAATGAGCAGTTCTTC. Its translation is CAWSGGADNEQFF.

The sample holds many counts of this clonotype. This chain connects TRBV2 to TRBJ2-1; the D gene is possibly TRBD2 (6 bases). The CDR3 spans 14 residues. The germline gives CDR1 SNHLY, CDR2 FYNNEI. With 8 bases removed from V and 8 bases from J, the gap between germline ends came to 19 bases. The CDR3 DNA is TGTGCCAGCTCCGGGACTTCCCATAAAGATGAGCAGTTCTTC. As protein: CASSGTSHKDEQFF.

Many counts were recorded for this clonotype. The chain carries TRBV6-5 and TRBJ1-2, with D perhaps TRBD1 (6 bases). CDR1 MNHEY and CDR2 SVGAGI come from the germline V gene. Trimming removed 1 base from V and 2 bases from J, with 8 bases in between. The CDR3 totals 14 residues. CDR3 DNA: TGTGCCAGCAGTTACTGGGGGGGCAACTATGGCTACACCTTC. Amino acids: CASSYWGGNYGYTF.

This clonotype was seen ten or more times. The J gene is TRBJ2-1, the V gene TRBV12-3 or TRBV12-4; tentative D call: TRBD2 (6 bases). CDR3 size: 16 residues. V was clipped by 5 bases and J by 7 bases, with 21 bases between them. Here the CDR3 reads CASSPRGTRNLNEQFF. The CDR3, as DNA: TGTGCCAGCAGTCCTAGAGGGACTCGCAACCTTAATGAGCAGTTCTTC.

This clonotype was found many times. One end of the junction does not line up with germline, which may come from a read error. V usage is TRBV30 and J usage is TRBJ2-5; weak D call: TRBD2 (7 bases). CDR1 and CDR2 (germline): GTSNPN, SVGIG (reference sequence). This CDR3 is built from 13 residues. CDR3 region: CAWLGGRRDTQYF. In DNA form, the CDR3 reads TGTGCCTGGCTGGGGGGGCGCCGGGACACCCAGTACTTT.

This clonotype has ten or more counts. The chain couples TRBV20-1 to TRBJ1-4; D gene unclear. CDR1 and CDR2 from the germline V gene are DFQATT and SNEGSKA (reference sequence). The CDR3 spans 13 residues. Trimming cost V 5 bases and J 0 bases, with 7 bases left between them. In nucleotides, the CDR3 is TGCAGTGCTTATCAGGCAACTAATGAAAAACTGTTTTTT. This encodes CSAYQATNEKLFF.